This T cell receptor beta chain was recovered during a study of blood T cells in healthy people across ages. Whole-study results and caveats: Since the PBMCs were unsorted, naive and antigen-experienced cells could not be conclusively compared.

Next came a second PCR, run for about 7 to 12 cycles, which used a sample-barcoded 5' primer along with a J-beta primer mix. TCRdb redid the calling of the 5' RACE reads with MiXCR, one entry per CDR3 protein. The sample yields 1.5 million to 2 million distinct CDR3 sequences, roughly 52% seen once. In this sample, this clonotype turned up a few times. Its specificity is unknown. CDR1 SEHNR and CDR2 FQNEAQ come from the germline V gene (reference sequence). V lost 4 bases, J lost 10 bases, and 16 bases lay in between. The CDR3 extends over 13 amino acids. This chain uses TRBV7-9 with TRBJ1-1, with D perhaps matching TRBD1 (6 bases). The sequence was collected from a woman aged 40 to 50 in good health. The sequenced sample was blood. The CDR3, as DNA: TGTGCCAGCAGCTGGGAGACAGGATCAGGAGCTTTCTTT. Translating it yields CASSWETGSGAFF.